Described below is a single T cell receptor (beta chain) sequence and its context. This clone was seen just once. The specificity of this receptor is unknown. The input lacks base qualities; no much larger clone sits a single base away. Whole blood was collected in K2EDTA tubes by collaborating institutions according to the institutions' own protocols. Collaborator samples were shipped for TCRbeta analysis as frozen whole blood, isolated PBMCs, or DNA extracted from either sample type. The entry originates in a study of blood T cell repertoires in COVID-19 (dated by TCRdb to 2018 to 2021). At the level of the whole study: Collaborator samples came from the United States, Italy and Spain and covered acute and convalescent phases of COVID-19. The prospective study material was composed of cDNA or gDNA derived from T cells, B-cell-depleted T cells, or PBMCs. Deeply sampled blood TCRbeta repertoires from subjects exposed to, actively infected with, or recovered from COVID-19 were included in the dataset. The repertoires were released in a freely available public database meant as a resource for research on the immune response to SARS-CoV-2. The samples were drawn from two sources: the first 160 participants of the ongoing ImmuneRACE study, and 950 to 1,500 subjects contributed by 6 global collaborators. The sample metadata nearly always contained a de-identified subject ID, COVID-19 status, age in years and sex. Where HLA class I and class II types were available, the types were taken from metadata supplied by the sample provider, not from assay-based typing. Results the study describes overall, beyond this receptor: The quantity of clinical and demographic metadata differed by source and by participant and was supplied without curation.

CDR1 SGHTA and CDR2 FQGTGA were looked up in the germline V gene. V was cut back by 0 bases and J by 9 bases, leaving a gap of 15 bases between them. The CDR3, cysteine through phenylalanine, is 16 amino acids long. Of all the DNA, just the CDR3 is kept, 48 bases in frame from base 1. TCRbeta CDR3 regions were amplified from genomic DNA using the immunoSEQ Assay, a bias-controlled multiplex PCR. On the study's bioinformatics: The number of nucleated cells in each sample was estimated from the amplification of reference gene primers within the assay. To quantify the absolute abundance of each unique TCRbeta CDR3 rearrangement, sequence reads were collapsed and filtered. For each sample, productive Simpson clonality was calculated by taking the square root of Simpson's diversity index across productive rearrangements. Drawn from immuneACCESS, this table holds only the in-frame rearrangements with V and J called that TCRdb kept. Clones are partly lost; checked studies trace under half to an unresolved V gene and leave the rest unexplained. V and J calls and clone size are as listed in that table; D and trimming were resolved from the DNA. The sample table holds about 94,000 clones, of which around 81% were seen once. The ten largest clones add up to 6.3% of the sample.

Sequenced: peripheral blood. The clonotype comes from a man in his fifties or sixties with acute or convalescent COVID-19. The chain couples TRBV7-3 to TRBJ1-6, and TRBD1 may be the D gene, going by 6 matching bases. The sequence in DNA is TGTGCCAGCAGCTTAACCGCACAGGGTGGCGTTTCACCCCTCCACTTT. Translated, it gives CASSLTAQGGVSPLHF.